The clone carrying this T cell receptor beta chain appeared a single time. Its cognate antigen is unknown. Graft donor-derived T-allo10 cells were described as host-alloantigen-specific, anergic, and alloantigen-specifically suppressive. Germline values: CDR1 SGHAT, CDR2 FQNNGV. V lost 5 bases and J lost 6, with 11 bases in between. The CDR3 length is 13 residues. Via MiXCR, TCRdb re-called the reads, giving one row per CDR3 protein. This sample carries approximately 23,000 distinct CDR3 sequences, 72% of them seen once, and the ten largest clones take roughly 15%. This sample was taken from a study of type 1 regulatory T cells. For the study at large: This in vitro CD4 product, T-allo10, is enriched for Tr1 cells and alloantigen-specific.

The sequence came from a human donor in good health. Input material: cultured T cells, either the whole culture or a sorted T cell fraction (not recorded which). Subset in this sample: Tr1-enriched cell product generated in vitro against host alloantigens. This sequence joins TRBV11-2 and TRBJ1-5; the D is unclear. In DNA, the CDR3 is TGTGCCAGCAGCCTTGACGGATCTCAGCCCCAGCATTTT. This encodes CASSLDGSQPQHF.